This is a list of T cell receptor beta chains from one sample in a study of human T cells and chemical hapten exposure. TCRdb re-analysed the RACE reads in MiXCR, keeping a single row per CDR3 protein. The sample contains about 59,000 distinct CDR3 sequences, over 9% of which appear only once. The input for sequencing was whole blood, taken in connection with sensitization to the hapten diphenylcyclopropenone (DPC). The origin of the receptors is a woman in her thirties or forties with alopecia areata. Some clones in this sample may be carry-over from other donors' samples. Each CDR3 is given with its conserved first and last residue. Fields, in order: V gene, D gene, J gene, CDR3 length, clone size, CDR3 DNA, CDR3 protein. The D gene is left open where the match is weak. Expanded clones are given a class, and other clones once, few, many or no size at all.

TRBV6-1	-	TRBJ1-5	18	many	TGTGCCAGCAGCCATTATTCCAGGGTCTCGGGGATCAATCAGCCCCAGCATTTT	CASSHYSRVSGINQPQHF
TRBV29-1	TRBD1	TRBJ2-7	13	few	TGCAGCGCTTACAGTGACAGGGCCTACGAGCAGTACTTC	CSAYSDRAYEQYF
TRBV6-5	-	TRBJ1-2	14	-	TGTGCCAGCAAACCCGACAGACTTAACTATGGCTACACCTTC	CASKPDRLNYGYTF
TRBV19	-	TRBJ1-1	13	many	TGTGCCAGTAGTATGGGGAGGAACACTGAAGCTTTCTTT	CASSMGRNTEAFF
TRBV7-2	TRBD1	TRBJ1-2	15	many	TGTGCCAGCAGCTCCCAGGGGGGAGCTAACTATGGCTACACCTTC	CASSSQGGANYGYTF
TRBV20-1	-	TRBJ2-7	14	few	TGCAGTGCTAGAGAGGGGCTTTCCTCCTACGAGCAGTACTTC	CSAREGLSSYEQYF
TRBV20-1	TRBD2	TRBJ2-2	16	few	TGCAGTGCTAGAGTCCCTGGCGGGAGGGGGACCGGGGAGCTGTTTTTT	CSARVPGGRGTGELFF
TRBV19	-	TRBJ1-2	12	-	TGTGCCAGTGAGGCAGGGCTCAGTGGCTACACCTTC	CASEAGLSGYTF
TRBV6-2/TRBV6-3	-	TRBJ2-5	12	many	TGTGCCAGCAGTGCCACCGTCGAGACCCAGTACTTC	CASSATVETQYF
TRBV27	-	TRBJ1-2	13	-	TGTGCCAGCAGTCAAGACAGACTCTATGGCTACACCTTC	CASSQDRLYGYTF
TRBV28	-	TRBJ2-2	15	few	TGTGCCAGCAGTTTCGGGGGCGCGAACACCGGGGAGCTGTTTTTT	CASSFGGANTGELFF
TRBV11-2	-	TRBJ2-3	14	-	TGTGCCAGCAGCTTCTCTATATTGCCAGATACGCAGTATTTT	CASSFSILPDTQYF
TRBV11-2	-	TRBJ2-1	15	-	TGTGCCAGCAGCTTGATTCCGTTCTCCTACAATGAGCAGTTCTTC	CASSLIPFSYNEQFF
TRBV7-2	TRBD2	TRBJ2-7	18	many	TGTGCCAGCAGCTCCTCGGGACTAGCGGGGGCCCGTGCCTACGAGCAGTACTTC	CASSSSGLAGARAYEQYF
TRBV6-2/TRBV6-3	-	TRBJ2-7	15	-	TGTGCCAGCAGCCTAGGACCCCTTACGTCCTACGAGCAGTACTTC	CASSLGPLTSYEQYF
TRBV11-2	-	TRBJ2-5	13	-	TGTGCCAGCAGCTCCAGCCCCGGAGAGACCCAGTACTTC	CASSSSPGETQYF
TRBV6-5	-	TRBJ1-5	13	many	TGTGCCAGCAGTTTACAGGGTCGTCAGCCCCAGCATTTT	CASSLQGRQPQHF
TRBV7-2	-	TRBJ2-1	15	-	TGTGCCAGCAGCTTAGATGCGGGTAACTACAATGAGCAGTTCTTC	CASSLDAGNYNEQFF
TRBV9	TRBD2	TRBJ2-3	16	many	TGTGCCAGCAGCGTAGGGCTAGCGGGGGATCTCGATACGCAGTATTTT	CASSVGLAGDLDTQYF
TRBV23-1	-	TRBJ2-7	15	few	TGCGCCAGCAGTCAATCTGGATCAGAGAACTACGAGCAGTACTTC	CASSQSGSENYEQYF
TRBV29-1	-	TRBJ2-3	12	many	TGCAGCGTTGATTACGGCACAGATACGCAGTATTTT	CSVDYGTDTQYF
TRBV4-3	-	TRBJ2-3	14	-	TGCGCCAGCAGCCTTTCGGGGTGGTCAGATACGCAGTATTTT	CASSLSGWSDTQYF
TRBV5-5	-	TRBJ2-2	16	-	TGTGCCAGCACCAACGGGTTTGCCGATGAGACCGGGGAGCTGTTTTTT	CASTNGFADETGELFF
TRBV19	-	TRBJ2-1	11	-	TGTGCCATGAGCTCCTACAATGAGCAGTTCTTC	CAMSSYNEQFF
TRBV7-2	TRBD2	TRBJ2-1	16	many	TGTGCCAGCAGCTTAGCTCTAGCGGGGGGTAACAATGAGCAGTTCTTC	CASSLALAGGNNEQFF
TRBV6-4	TRBD2	TRBJ2-2	15	-	TGTGCCAGCAGTGCGCTAGCGGGAGGGCCCGGGGAGCTGTTTTTT	CASSALAGGPGELFF
TRBV11-2	-	TRBJ2-7	13	few	TGTGCCAGCAGCCAATCGAGCATGATTGAGCAGTACTTC	CASSQSSMIEQYF